The T cell receptor beta chain described here comes from a study of blood T cell repertoires in COVID-19. The germline V gene encodes CDR1 SGDLS and CDR2 YYNGEE. Trimming took 0 bases from V and 2 from J; bases not matched to a gene: 7. The CDR3 sequence is 18 residues long. Per the study methods: Amplifying reference gene primers gave estimates of nucleated cell counts. Assay: immunoSEQ multiplex PCR; the TCRdb copy retains only in-frame clones and omits some. The V and J calls and the clone size are those of that table, but D and trimming were determined from the DNA. The sample includes 120,000 to 150,000 clones, more than 65% of them seen just once.

This TCR was recovered from a human donor in a cohort sampled during active COVID-19. The sequenced sample was peripheral blood. The V call is TRBV9, the J call TRBJ2-2, with 10 positions matching TRBD2. The CDR3 protein is CASSVEVSGGHNTGELFF. The DNA of the CDR3 is TGTGCCAGCAGCGTAGAAGTTAGCGGGGGGCATAACACCGGGGAGCTGTTTTTT.